This TCR beta chain was sequenced during a study of T cell clones after liver transplantation. Study overall: TCRbeta sequencing after a pre-transplant mixed lymphocyte reaction identified graft-donor-reactive clones, later tracked in post-transplant blood. Three of eight recipients were HCV-positive; others had non-autoimmune, non-viral indications.

As regards this clone: Its antigen is undetermined.

Study-wide points: In most of the 8 subjects, circulating graft-donor-reactive CD4 TCRbeta sequences fell significantly after transplant.

Trimming removed 8 bases from V and 0 bases from J; junction bases left unmatched: 7. The CDR3 sequence is 14 residues long. CDR1 MDHEN and CDR2 SYDVKM come from the germline V gene. Method: immunoSEQ multiplex PCR; TCRdb's copy keeps in-frame clones and lacks some. The repertoire consists of 80,000 or so clones, with roughly 82% occurring once and the leading ten covering around 0.45%. This receptor was obtained from a human patient who received a liver transplant. Some T cells may be supplied by the graft donor. The rearrangement joins TRBV28 to TRBJ2-7; 7 bases map to TRBD2. Specimen: CD4+ T cells from blood, collected approximately 3.5 years after liver transplant. The CDR3 sequence: CASEGGSYSYEQYF. The CDR3 region has the DNA TGTGCCAGCGAAGGCGGGAGTTACTCCTACGAGCAGTACTTC.